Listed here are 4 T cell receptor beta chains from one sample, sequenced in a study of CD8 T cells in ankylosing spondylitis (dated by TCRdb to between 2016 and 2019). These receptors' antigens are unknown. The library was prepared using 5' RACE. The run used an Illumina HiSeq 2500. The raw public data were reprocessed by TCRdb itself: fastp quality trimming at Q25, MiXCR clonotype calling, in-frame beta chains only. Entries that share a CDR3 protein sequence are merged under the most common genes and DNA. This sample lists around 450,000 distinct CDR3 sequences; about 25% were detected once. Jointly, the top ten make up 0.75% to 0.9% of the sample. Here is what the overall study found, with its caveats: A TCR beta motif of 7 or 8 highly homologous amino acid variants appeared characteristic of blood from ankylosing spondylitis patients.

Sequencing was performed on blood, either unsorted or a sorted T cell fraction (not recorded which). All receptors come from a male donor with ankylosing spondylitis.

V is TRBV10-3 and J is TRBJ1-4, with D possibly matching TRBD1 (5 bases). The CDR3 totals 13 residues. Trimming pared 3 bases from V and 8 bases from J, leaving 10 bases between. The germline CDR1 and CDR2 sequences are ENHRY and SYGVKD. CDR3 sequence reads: CAISDARGEKLFF. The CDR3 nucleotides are TGTGCCATCAGTGACGCCCGGGGGGAAAAACTGTTTTTT.

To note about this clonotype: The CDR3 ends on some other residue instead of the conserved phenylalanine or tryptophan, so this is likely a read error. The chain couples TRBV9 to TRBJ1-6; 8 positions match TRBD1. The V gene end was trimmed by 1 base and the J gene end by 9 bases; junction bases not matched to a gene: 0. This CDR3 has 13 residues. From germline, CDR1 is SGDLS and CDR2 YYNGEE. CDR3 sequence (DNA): TGTGCCAGCAGCGTAACAGGGGGTTCACCCCTCCACCTT. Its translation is CASSVTGGSPLHL.

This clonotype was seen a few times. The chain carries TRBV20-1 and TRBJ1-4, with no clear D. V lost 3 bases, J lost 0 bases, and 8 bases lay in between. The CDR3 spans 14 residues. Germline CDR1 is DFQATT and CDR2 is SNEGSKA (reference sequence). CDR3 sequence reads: CSARGGSTNEKLFF. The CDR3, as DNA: TGCAGTGCTAGGGGAGGGTCAACTAATGAAAAACTGTTTTTT.

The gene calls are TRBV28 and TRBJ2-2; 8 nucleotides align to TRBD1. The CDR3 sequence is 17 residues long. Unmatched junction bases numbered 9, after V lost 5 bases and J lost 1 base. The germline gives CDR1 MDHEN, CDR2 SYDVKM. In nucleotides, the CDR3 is TGTGCCAGCAGTCGTACCGCCGGGACAGGGAACACCGGGGAGCTGTTTTTT. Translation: CASSRTAGTGNTGELFF.